A selection of T cell receptor beta chains follows, all from one sample in a study of T-cell memory formation after mild COVID-19. TCRdb re-derived calls from the 5' RACE reads in MiXCR, one entry per CDR3 protein. Found here are about 450,000 distinct CDR3 sequences, 20% to 25% of them singletons; the top ten hold approximately 14%. Sequencing used PBMCs or a T cell subset sorted from them (not recorded which). These receptors all come from an adult woman who had mild COVID-19 (a few samples of this study predate the infection). Cell type and time point are not known. Both conserved end residues are part of each CDR3. The D gene is left open where the match is weak. Clone size is stated in some rows and not others, as once, few, many or a class when expanded.

cdr3_nt: TGTGCCAGCAGTTCAATGACACAAGAGACCCAGTACTTC; cdr3_aa: CASSSMTQETQYF; v_call: TRBV6-6; j_call: TRBJ2-5; clone_size: once; d_call: .
cdr3_nt: TGTGCCACCAGCAGAGATGTGACTGAAGCTTTCTTT; cdr3_aa: CATSRDVTEAFF; v_call: TRBV15; j_call: TRBJ1-1; clone_size: .; d_call: .
cdr3_nt: TGTGCCAGCAGTTATCCGGCTCATTGGACAGGGGGCGGAGATGTGGCCAAAAACATTCAGTACTTC; cdr3_aa: CASSYPAHWTGGGDVAKNIQYF; v_call: TRBV6-2/TRBV6-3; j_call: TRBJ2-4; clone_size: .; d_call: TRBD1
cdr3_nt: TGCAGCGTCCGCAGGGGCATGAACACTGAAGCTTTCTTT; cdr3_aa: CSVRRGMNTEAFF; v_call: TRBV29-1; j_call: TRBJ1-1; clone_size: few; d_call: .
cdr3_nt: TGCAGCGTTGGGGAGGGCGAGGGCACTGAAGCTTTCTTT; cdr3_aa: CSVGEGEGTEAFF; v_call: TRBV29-1; j_call: TRBJ1-1; clone_size: .; d_call: .
cdr3_nt: TGCAGTGCTAGAGATGAGGGGAAAGGGGGCGAGACCCAGTACTTC; cdr3_aa: CSARDEGKGGETQYF; v_call: TRBV20-1; j_call: TRBJ2-5; clone_size: many; d_call: TRBD1
cdr3_nt: TGCGCCAGCAGCCAAGATCGGACAGTCTATGGCTACACCTTC; cdr3_aa: CASSQDRTVYGYTF; v_call: TRBV4-1; j_call: TRBJ1-2; clone_size: .; d_call: .
cdr3_nt: TGTGCCAGCAGCCCCGGTGTTGGGGGACTCGGAGAGACCCAGTACTTC; cdr3_aa: CASSPGVGGLGETQYF; v_call: TRBV12-3/TRBV12-4; j_call: TRBJ2-5; clone_size: .; d_call: .
cdr3_nt: TGTGCCAGCTCACCATCGAACGGGCTCCCCGCCGGGAGTGATGAAAAACTGTTTTTT; cdr3_aa: CASSPSNGLPAGSDEKLFF; v_call: TRBV18; j_call: TRBJ1-4; clone_size: few; d_call: .
cdr3_nt: TGCGCCAGCTCGGAGGGAAAAAACATTCAGTACTTC; cdr3_aa: CASSEGKNIQYF; v_call: TRBV4-3; j_call: TRBJ2-4; clone_size: few; d_call: .
cdr3_nt: TGTGCCAGCAGTTACGTACTAGCGGGGGTACTAGCCAAAAACATTCAGTACTTC; cdr3_aa: CASSYVLAGVLAKNIQYF; v_call: TRBV6-6; j_call: TRBJ2-4; clone_size: .; d_call: TRBD2
cdr3_nt: TGCAGTGCTAGAGGGGAAGGGGATAGCGGGGTAGAGACCCAGTACTTC; cdr3_aa: CSARGEGDSGVETQYF; v_call: TRBV20-1; j_call: TRBJ2-5; clone_size: .; d_call: TRBD2
cdr3_nt: TGTGCCAGCAGCCAAGAGGGTACAGGGTGGAATTCACCCCTCCACTTT; cdr3_aa: CASSQEGTGWNSPLHF; v_call: TRBV3-1; j_call: TRBJ1-6; clone_size: many; d_call: .
cdr3_nt: TGTGCCAGCAGCTTAGACGCGGGATTCTATGAGCAGTTCTTC; cdr3_aa: CASSLDAGFYEQFF; v_call: TRBV7-6; j_call: TRBJ2-1; clone_size: many; d_call: .
cdr3_nt: TGTGCTAGTGGTTCGCACTTACTAGCGGGAGTTAGGAATGAGCAGTTCTTC; cdr3_aa: CASGSHLLAGVRNEQFF; v_call: TRBV12-5; j_call: TRBJ2-1; clone_size: .; d_call: TRBD2
cdr3_nt: TGTGCCAGCAGCTTCGAAAGGACAATCTACGAGCAGTACTTC; cdr3_aa: CASSFERTIYEQYF; v_call: TRBV5-5; j_call: TRBJ2-7; clone_size: many; d_call: .
cdr3_nt: TGCAGCGTTGAGGGAATGGGCACTGAAGCTTTCTTT; cdr3_aa: CSVEGMGTEAFF; v_call: TRBV29-1; j_call: TRBJ1-1; clone_size: .; d_call: .
cdr3_nt: TGTGCCACCAGTGGGGATGAGGACACCCCGACCTACGAGCAGTACTTC; cdr3_aa: CATSGDEDTPTYEQYF; v_call: TRBV24-1; j_call: TRBJ2-7; clone_size: .; d_call: .
cdr3_nt: TGCAGCGTTGGCGCCGGACAGGGCTATGGCTACACCTTC; cdr3_aa: CSVGAGQGYGYTF; v_call: TRBV29-1; j_call: TRBJ1-2; clone_size: .; d_call: TRBD1
cdr3_nt: TGTGCCAGCAGCCAGGGGGGACATAATAATTTTAATGAAAAACTGTTTTTT; cdr3_aa: CASSQGGHNNFNEKLFF; v_call: TRBV4-2; j_call: TRBJ1-4; clone_size: few; d_call: .
cdr3_nt: TGTGCCAGCCTAGCGGGACGCACAGATACGCAGTATTTT; cdr3_aa: CASLAGRTDTQYF; v_call: TRBV2; j_call: TRBJ2-3; clone_size: .; d_call: TRBD2
cdr3_nt: TGTGTCAGCGCAAGGGGAAGCTCCTACGAGCAGTACTTC; cdr3_aa: CVSARGSSYEQYF; v_call: TRBV2; j_call: TRBJ2-7; clone_size: .; d_call: .
cdr3_nt: TGTGCCAGCAGGGCAGACTACAGGGATACCTACGAGCAGTACTTC; cdr3_aa: CASRADYRDTYEQYF; v_call: TRBV6-1; j_call: TRBJ2-7; clone_size: few; d_call: .
cdr3_nt: TGTGCCAGCAGCTCAAGACAGCTCGGGGAGCTGTTTTTT; cdr3_aa: CASSSRQLGELFF; v_call: TRBV12-3/TRBV12-4; j_call: TRBJ2-2; clone_size: .; d_call: .
cdr3_nt: TGTGCCAGCAGCTTGGGACAGGTGGAGGGTATCGGAGAGACCCAGTACTTC; cdr3_aa: CASSLGQVEGIGETQYF; v_call: TRBV5-4; j_call: TRBJ2-5; clone_size: .; d_call: .
cdr3_nt: TGTGCCAGCAGTTACACGGGAGCACCTGAAGAGACCCAGTACTTC; cdr3_aa: CASSYTGAPEETQYF; v_call: TRBV12-3/TRBV12-4; j_call: TRBJ2-5; clone_size: few; d_call: .
cdr3_nt: TGTGCCAGCAGCCAGATAGGGGGAAACGAGCAGTACTTC; cdr3_aa: CASSQIGGNEQYF; v_call: TRBV7-9; j_call: TRBJ2-7; clone_size: .; d_call: .
cdr3_nt: TGTGCCAGCGGGTTCCGACAGGGGTCGGAGACCCAGTACTTC; cdr3_aa: CASGFRQGSETQYF; v_call: TRBV12-3/TRBV12-4; j_call: TRBJ2-5; clone_size: .; d_call: TRBD1
cdr3_nt: TGTGCCAGCTCTCCAACAAGAGGAGGGTCCTACGAGCAGTACTTC; cdr3_aa: CASSPTRGGSYEQYF; v_call: TRBV18; j_call: TRBJ2-7; clone_size: .; d_call: .
cdr3_nt: TGTGCCAGCAGCTGGGGACAGGCCTACTATGGCTACACCTTC; cdr3_aa: CASSWGQAYYGYTF; v_call: TRBV5-4; j_call: TRBJ1-2; clone_size: .; d_call: TRBD1
cdr3_nt: TGTGCCAGCAGCACGCGGGCTAGCGGGAGTGGCGCAGATACGCAGTATTTT; cdr3_aa: CASSTRASGSGADTQYF; v_call: TRBV7-6; j_call: TRBJ2-3; clone_size: .; d_call: TRBD2
cdr3_nt: TGCAGTGTTTTAGCGGGGACCTCCTACAATGAGCAGTTCTTC; cdr3_aa: CSVLAGTSYNEQFF; v_call: TRBV20-1; j_call: TRBJ2-1; clone_size: few; d_call: TRBD2
cdr3_nt: TGTGCCACCAGCAGTAGTGCGAGAGAAGCTTTCTTT; cdr3_aa: CATSSSAREAFF; v_call: TRBV15; j_call: TRBJ1-1; clone_size: .; d_call: .
cdr3_nt: TGTGCCAGCAGTTCTCGGGGGATCGTTAGCAATCAGCCCCAGCATTTT; cdr3_aa: CASSSRGIVSNQPQHF; v_call: TRBV27; j_call: TRBJ1-5; clone_size: .; d_call: .
cdr3_nt: TGTGCCACTGCGACAGGGGACGAGCAGTACTTC; cdr3_aa: CATATGDEQYF; v_call: TRBV10-3; j_call: TRBJ2-7; clone_size: .; d_call: TRBD1
cdr3_nt: TGTGCCAGCAGCTGGTCCGGGACTAGCGGCACAGATACGCAGTATTTT; cdr3_aa: CASSWSGTSGTDTQYF; v_call: TRBV7-9; j_call: TRBJ2-3; clone_size: .; d_call: TRBD2
cdr3_nt: TGTGCCAGCAGTTTATTCGGGTCCGGGGAGCTGTTTTTT; cdr3_aa: CASSLFGSGELFF; v_call: TRBV27; j_call: TRBJ2-2; clone_size: .; d_call: .
cdr3_nt: TGTGCCAGCAATGAAGGTTTTTATCAGCCCCAGCATTTT; cdr3_aa: CASNEGFYQPQHF; v_call: TRBV2; j_call: TRBJ1-5; clone_size: many; d_call: .
cdr3_nt: TGTGCCAGCAGTCCCCGGACTAGCGAGCAGTACTTC; cdr3_aa: CASSPRTSEQYF; v_call: TRBV12-3/TRBV12-4; j_call: TRBJ2-7; clone_size: .; d_call: TRBD2
cdr3_nt: TGTGCCAGCACCGGAAATGCGTACACTGAAGCTTTCTTT; cdr3_aa: CASTGNAYTEAFF; v_call: TRBV12-3/TRBV12-4; j_call: TRBJ1-1; clone_size: .; d_call: .
cdr3_nt: TGTGCCAGCAGCCAAGAGCTACTGACGAGCTTCTCCTACGAGCAGTACTTC; cdr3_aa: CASSQELLTSFSYEQYF; v_call: TRBV4-2; j_call: TRBJ2-7; clone_size: few; d_call: .
cdr3_nt: TGTGCCAGCAGCTTATCTGAGGGGGGTTGGGATGAGCAGTTCTTC; cdr3_aa: CASSLSEGGWDEQFF; v_call: TRBV7-3; j_call: TRBJ2-1; clone_size: .; d_call: .
cdr3_nt: TGTGCCAGCAGTCCGAAAAATGAGCAGTTCTTC; cdr3_aa: CASSPKNEQFF; v_call: TRBV12-3/TRBV12-4; j_call: TRBJ2-1; clone_size: many; d_call: .
cdr3_nt: TGCGCCAGCAGCCGCCCGGCGGGGCCCAAAAACATTCAGTACTTC; cdr3_aa: CASSRPAGPKNIQYF; v_call: TRBV4-1; j_call: TRBJ2-4; clone_size: few; d_call: .
cdr3_nt: TGCAGCGCCCCTAGGGACAGTCGCCACTACGAGCAGTACTTC; cdr3_aa: CSAPRDSRHYEQYF; v_call: TRBV29-1; j_call: TRBJ2-7; clone_size: .; d_call: TRBD1
cdr3_nt: TGCAGCGTTGAAACGGCCTCGCCCGGCGTCCTGACTTTC; cdr3_aa: CSVETASPGVLTF; v_call: TRBV29-1; j_call: TRBJ2-6; clone_size: few; d_call: .
cdr3_nt: TGTGCCACCAGTGTCGGGACAGGGGGCGGCTACACCTTC; cdr3_aa: CATSVGTGGGYTF; v_call: TRBV24-1; j_call: TRBJ1-2; clone_size: .; d_call: TRBD1
cdr3_nt: TGTGCCAGCAGCCAAGATCGAACATGGGGCACAGATACGCAGTATTTT; cdr3_aa: CASSQDRTWGTDTQYF; v_call: TRBV4-2; j_call: TRBJ2-3; clone_size: few; d_call: .
cdr3_nt: TGTGCCATCACCTGGGCGGCGGGTGATACGCAGTATTTT; cdr3_aa: CAITWAAGDTQYF; v_call: TRBV10-3; j_call: TRBJ2-3; clone_size: few; d_call: .
cdr3_nt: TGTGCCAGCAGCTTTCGACAGGGCCTGAACACTGAAGCTTTCTTT; cdr3_aa: CASSFRQGLNTEAFF; v_call: TRBV5-6; j_call: TRBJ1-1; clone_size: .; d_call: TRBD1
cdr3_nt: TGTGCCACCAGTGACTGGACATCAGGCGATGAGCAGTTCTTC; cdr3_aa: CATSDWTSGDEQFF; v_call: TRBV24-1; j_call: TRBJ2-1; clone_size: .; d_call: .
cdr3_nt: TGCAGTGCTAGAGATGGGACTAGCGGGAGGCCTTACTACGAGCAGTACTTC; cdr3_aa: CSARDGTSGRPYYEQYF; v_call: TRBV20-1; j_call: TRBJ2-7; clone_size: few; d_call: TRBD2